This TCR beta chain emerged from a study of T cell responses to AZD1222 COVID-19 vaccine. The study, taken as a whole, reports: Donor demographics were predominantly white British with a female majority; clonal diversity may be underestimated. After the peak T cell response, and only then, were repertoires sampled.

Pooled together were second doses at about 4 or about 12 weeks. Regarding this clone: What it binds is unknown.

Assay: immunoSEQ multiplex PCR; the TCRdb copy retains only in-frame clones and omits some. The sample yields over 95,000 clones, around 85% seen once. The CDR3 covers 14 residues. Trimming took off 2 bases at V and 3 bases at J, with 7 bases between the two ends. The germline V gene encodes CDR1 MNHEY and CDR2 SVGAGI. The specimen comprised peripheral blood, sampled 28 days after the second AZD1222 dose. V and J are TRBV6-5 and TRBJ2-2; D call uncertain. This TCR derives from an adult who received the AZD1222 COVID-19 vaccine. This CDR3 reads CASSYARDTGELFF. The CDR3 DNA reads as TGTGCCAGCAGTTACGCCAGAGACACCGGGGAGCTGTTTTTT.